The clone carrying this TCR beta chain was seen repeatedly, ten times or more. What it binds is not known. The data were taken from a study of T-cell reconstitution after alpha-beta-depleted transplantation in children. General study points: The origin of alpha-beta T cells about two months after transplant was reportedly several hundred expanded graft clones. T-cell counts and diversity at one year following transplant were attributed mainly to newly produced T cells. Some patients' high day-60 TCRbeta diversity was traced to surviving recipient T cells and thymic progenitors.

J was trimmed by 7 bases and V by 0 bases; bases with no gene match: 8. Germline V gene lookup returns CDR1 LGHNA and CDR2 YNFKEQ. This CDR3 spans 16 amino acids. Researchers prepared the TCRbeta library using unique molecular identifiers, the study reports. Each CDR3 protein gets one entry after TCRdb re-called the PCR reads with MiXCR. The sample lists about 510,000 distinct CDR3 sequences, 9.5% to 12% occurring once. The source of this sequence is a female patient aged 2 to 10 who had a stem cell transplant for aplastic anemia, so the T cells may come from the graft donor. The sample here was PBMCs, mostly from graft donor cells, taken 180 days after TCRalphabeta/CD19-depleted stem cell transplant. V usage is TRBV4-2 and J usage is TRBJ2-1, with TRBD1 matching over 8 bases. CDR3 in amino acids: CASSQDPRGQGNEQFF. CDR3 nucleotides: TGTGCCAGCAGCCAAGATCCCAGGGGGCAAGGAAATGAGCAGTTCTTC.